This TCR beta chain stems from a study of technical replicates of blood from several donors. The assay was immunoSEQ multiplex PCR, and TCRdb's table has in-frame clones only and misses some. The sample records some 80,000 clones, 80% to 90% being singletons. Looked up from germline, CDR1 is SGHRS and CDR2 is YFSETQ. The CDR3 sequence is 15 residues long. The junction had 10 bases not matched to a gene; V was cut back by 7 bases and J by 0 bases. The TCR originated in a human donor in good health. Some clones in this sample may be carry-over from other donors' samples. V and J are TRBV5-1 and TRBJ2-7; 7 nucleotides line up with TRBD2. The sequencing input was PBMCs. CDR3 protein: CASAGSRGSSYEQYF. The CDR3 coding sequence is TGCGCCAGCGCTGGGTCGCGGGGGAGCTCCTACGAGCAGTACTTC.